This entry lists 27 T cell receptor beta chains sequenced from one sample in a study of T-cell reconstitution after alpha-beta-depleted transplantation in children. A library of TCRbeta sequences, prepared with unique molecular identifiers, was generated. MiXCR, applied by TCRdb to the PCR reads, yields one record per CDR3 protein. Among 500,000 to 600,000 distinct CDR3 sequences, approximately 16% were seen once, and the ten largest hold over 3%. The input for sequencing was PBMCs from the stem cell graft donor, taken from the stem cell graft. Receptor source: a human donor who donated a stem cell graft to a child with acute lymphoblastic leukemia.

This clonotype was detected only a few times. The DNA of the CDR3 is TGTGCCAGCAGCCTCGGCTCCCTGTGGGAGGGACCTTACAATGAGCAGTTCTTC. Protein product: CASSLGSLWEGPYNEQFF. V usage is TRBV14 and J usage is TRBJ2-1; 7 bases line up with TRBD2. V dropped 4 bases and J dropped 4; count of bases not matched to a gene: 16. Germline values: CDR1 SGHDN, CDR2 FVKESK. The CDR3 has 18 residues.

This sequence joins TRBV19 and TRBJ2-7, with TRBD2 matching over 12 bases. Per the germline V gene, CDR1 is LNHDA and CDR2 is SQIVND (reference sequence). The CDR3 covers 15 residues. V gave up 5 bases and J gave up 3 bases; unmatched junction bases: 5. The CDR3 reads CASSSMTSGSYEQYF. The CDR3 DNA is TGTGCCAGTAGTTCTATGACTAGCGGGAGCTACGAGCAGTACTTC.

The J gene is TRBJ1-5, the V gene TRBV30; 8 nucleotides align to TRBD1. The germline gives CDR1 GTSNPN, CDR2 SVGIG (reference sequence). V trimming: 4 bases; J trimming: 4 bases; junction bases outside the gene matches: 3. The CDR3 totals 13 residues. The CDR3 spells CAWTGQGNQPQHF. CDR3 sequence (DNA): TGTGCCTGGACCGGACAGGGTAATCAGCCCCAGCATTTT.

This clonotype showed up just a few times. V gene TRBV20-1 combines with J gene TRBJ1-2, with 8 positions matching TRBD1. With V trimmed by 2 bases and J by 3 bases, 2 bases remained unmatched. This CDR3 is 13 amino acids long. Germline V gene lookup returns CDR1 DFQATT and CDR2 SNEGSKA (reference sequence). The CDR3 DNA reads as TGCAGTGCTAGAACGACAGGGGACTATGGCTACACCTTC. Its protein product is CSARTTGDYGYTF.

The chain links TRBV7-9 to TRBJ1-4; D ambiguous. The CDR3 loop spans 16 amino acids. Trimming removed 6 bases from V and 0 bases from J, with 14 bases in between. Germline-derived CDR1 and CDR2 are SEHNR and FQNEAQ (reference sequence). Here the CDR3 DNA reads TGTGCCAGCAGTCGAAGGAAAGAAGCAACTAATGAAAAACTGTTTTTT. Translated: CASSRRKEATNEKLFF. Filled out from reference TRBV7-9 and TRBJ1-4, the complete variable domain reads DTGVSQNPRHKITKRGQNVTFRCDPISEHNRLYWYRQTLGQGPEFLTYFQNEAQLEKSRLLSDRFSAERPKGSFSTLEIQRTEQGDSAMYLCASSRRKEATNEKLFFGSGTQLSVL.

This clonotype was seen repeatedly, ten times or more. The chain joins TRBV9 to TRBJ2-7, with 10 bases that match TRBD2. CDR1 and CDR2 from the germline V gene are SGDLS and YYNGEE. V dropped 2 bases and J dropped 0; count of bases not matched to a gene: 2. This CDR3 contains 15 residues. Here the CDR3 reads CASSVSSGSSYEQYF. The DNA for the CDR3 is TGTGCCAGCAGCGTCTCTAGCGGGAGCTCCTACGAGCAGTACTTC.

In this sample, this clonotype turned up many times. Written as DNA, the CDR3 is TGCGCCAGCAGCTTGGAACAGGCGAACACTGAAGCTTTCTTT. Residues: CASSLEQANTEAFF. The rearrangement links TRBV5-1 to TRBJ1-1; D is perhaps TRBD1 (5 bases). Germline lookup yields CDR1 SGHRS and CDR2 YFSETQ. V lost 0 bases and J 1 base, leaving 7 bases between the germline ends. The CDR3 consists of 14 residues.

V gene TRBV5-1 combines with J gene TRBJ2-7; tentatively, D is TRBD1 or TRBD2 (5 bases each). The V and J ends lost 4 bases and 5 bases respectively, with 16 bases between them. Germline V gene lookup returns CDR1 SGHRS and CDR2 YFSETQ. The CDR3 is made up of 14 amino acids. The CDR3: CASSLGDADNEQYF. Here the CDR3 DNA reads TGCGCCAGCAGCCTGGGGGACGCAGACAACGAGCAGTACTTC.

V and J are TRBV20-1 and TRBJ2-3; 7 bases align to TRBD2. Germline CDR1 reads DFQATT; CDR2 reads SNEGSKA (reference sequence). This CDR3 region has 18 residues. Losses at the gene ends were 0 bases for V and 5 bases for J; bases not matched to a gene: 17. Written as DNA, the CDR3 is TGCAGTGCTAGAGACGCCCTTGCGGCGGGAGTGTCGGTAGATACGCAGTATTTT. Translating it yields CSARDALAAGVSVDTQYF.

V and J are TRBV6-5 and TRBJ2-5, with D perhaps matching TRBD1 or TRBD2 (5 bases each). Germline loops: CDR1 MNHEY, CDR2 SVGAGI. V lost 1 base, J lost 5 bases, and 11 bases lay in between. CDR3 length equals 14 residues. CDR3 sequence (DNA): TGTGCCAGCAGTTACTGGGGGTTGGGGGAGACCCAGTACTTC. Protein sequence: CASSYWGLGETQYF.

This clonotype was counted only a few times. The V and J genes are TRBV19 and TRBJ1-1; D unresolved. Germline-derived CDR1 and CDR2 are LNHDA and SQIVND (reference sequence). The V end was cut by 1 base, the J end by 3 bases, with 15 bases between. The CDR3 runs to 16 residues. DNA for the CDR3: TGTGCCAGTAGTATAGCCCCTGGGAGCGGGCACACTGAAGCTTTCTTT. Amino acids: CASSIAPGSGHTEAFF.

The chain is built from TRBV23-1 and TRBJ2-1; D is perhaps TRBD2 (5 bases). TRBV23-1 falls under the ORF class, with uncertain function. The CDR3 has 12 amino acids. Trimming stripped 8 bases from V and 6 bases from J, with 11 bases between. The CDR3 loop reads CASGPSGNEQFF. Written as DNA, the CDR3 is TGCGCCAGCGGACCGAGCGGCAATGAGCAGTTCTTC.

This clonotype was seen a handful of times. This chain joins TRBV20-1 and TRBJ2-1, with D perhaps matching TRBD1 (5 bases). There are 14 residues in the CDR3. With 6 bases removed from V and 9 bases from J, the gap between germline ends came to 21 bases. Germline V gene data show CDR1 as DFQATT and CDR2 as SNEGSKA (reference sequence). In DNA, the CDR3 is TGCAGTGCGACCAGGGTCTTGCCCCTTCCTGAGCAGTTCTTC. Amino acids: CSATRVLPLPEQFF.

This clonotype was recorded at least ten times. This chain links TRBV20-1 with TRBJ2-7, with 7 nucleotides matching TRBD1. This CDR3 spans 13 amino acids. The V segment lost 1 base and the J segment 4 bases; nucleotides outside the gene matches: 4. Germline V gives CDR1 DFQATT, CDR2 SNEGSKA (reference sequence). The CDR3 sequence is CSARGDRDYEQYF. CDR3 bases: TGCAGTGCTAGAGGAGACAGGGATTACGAGCAGTACTTC.

This clonotype was seen many times. V and J are TRBV5-1 and TRBJ1-1; maybe TRBD1 (6 bases). Germline loops: CDR1 SGHRS, CDR2 YFSETQ. The CDR3 sequence is 11 residues long. V shed 8 bases and J shed 7 bases, with 12 bases lying between them. The CDR3: CASNEGGEAFF. The DNA for the CDR3 is TGCGCCAGTAATGAAGGGGGTGAAGCTTTCTTT.

This clonotype occurred a few times. This rearrangement joins TRBV5-1 to TRBJ2-1; 8 nucleotides line up with TRBD2. V lost 0 bases and J lost 15; bases outside the gene matches: 5. The CDR3 is 12 residues long. CDR1 is SGHRS, CDR2 YFSETQ, per germline. Written as DNA, the CDR3 is TGCGCCAGCAGCTTGGAATTAGCGGGACTGTTCTTC. Protein sequence: CASSLELAGLFF.

This clonotype was observed a few times. The chain joins TRBV5-1 to TRBJ2-2, with TRBD2 identical over 7 bases. The CDR3 extends over 15 amino acids. V lost 5 bases to trimming and J lost 1 base; unmatched junction nucleotides: 5. Looked up from germline, CDR1 is SGHRS and CDR2 is YFSETQ. CDR3 bases: TGCGCCAGCAGGCGACTAGCACGGAACACCGGGGAGCTGTTTTTT. Translating gives CASRRLARNTGELFF.

V and J are TRBV29-1 and TRBJ2-1; weak D call: TRBD1 (5 bases). Deletions cut 7 bases from V and 1 base from J, with 17 bases between. Germline CDR1 and CDR2: SQVTM and ANQGSEA. The CDR3 covers 15 residues. CDR3 loop: CSAVGRTESYNEQFF. The CDR3 DNA reads as TGCAGCGCCGTGGGGCGGACGGAATCCTACAATGAGCAGTTCTTC.

This chain links TRBV20-1 with TRBJ2-7; 10 bases agree with TRBD1. The CDR3 extends over 13 amino acids. Trimming took 5 bases from V and 3 from J; bases not matched to a gene: 4. Germline assignment: CDR1 DFQATT and CDR2 SNEGSKA (reference sequence). The CDR3 bases are TGCAGTGCTTCCCGGACAGGGGGCTACGAGCAGTACTTC. It specifies CSASRTGGYEQYF.

This clonotype was picked up a small number of times. The chain links TRBV11-2 to TRBJ2-3; no firm D call. Trimming took off 2 bases at V and 0 bases at J, with 6 bases between the two ends. CDR1 and CDR2 from the germline V gene are SGHAT and FQNNGV. The CDR3 spans 14 residues. In nucleotides, the CDR3 is TGTGCCAGCAGCTTAACTTCTAGCACAGATACGCAGTATTTT. It is translated as CASSLTSSTDTQYF.

This clonotype was observed a few times. The CDR3 DNA reads TGTGCCAGCAGCTCTACCCTGACAGGGGCGGGAGAAGCTTTCTTT. It is translated as CASSSTLTGAGEAFF. The chain uses TRBV5-6 and TRBJ1-1, with 8 bases that match TRBD1. The V and J ends lost 3 bases and 8 bases, in that order; junction bases with no gene match: 12. The CDR3 consists of 15 residues. Germline V gives CDR1 SGHDT, CDR2 YYEEEE.

This clonotype was picked up a small number of times. The gene calls are TRBV12-3 or TRBV12-4 and TRBJ2-7; the D gene could be TRBD1 or TRBD2 (5 bases each). The CDR3 runs to 15 residues. V lost 3 bases, J lost 0 bases, and 12 bases lay in between. The CDR3 here is CASSFGGVLSYEQYF. Written as DNA, the CDR3 is TGTGCCAGCAGTTTTGGGGGAGTGCTCTCCTACGAGCAGTACTTC.

This clonotype showed up just a few times. The CDR3 sequence: CASSQWRGTSQETQYF. The CDR3 nucleotides read TGCGCCAGCAGCCAGTGGAGGGGGACTAGCCAAGAGACCCAGTACTTC. This chain uses TRBV5-1 with TRBJ2-5; TRBD2 agrees at 8 bases. Trimming cost V 4 bases and J 1 base; bases outside gene matches: 9. The CDR3 covers 16 residues. Germline CDR1 reads SGHRS; CDR2 reads YFSETQ.

This chain connects TRBV5-1 to TRBJ2-3; D is ambiguous. In germline, CDR1 is SGHRS, CDR2 YFSETQ. Trimming removed 2 bases from V and 0 bases from J, with 4 bases in between. The CDR3 extends over 13 amino acids. As DNA, the CDR3 is TGCGCCAGCAGCTTCTATAGCACAGATACGCAGTATTTT. Translation: CASSFYSTDTQYF.

The chain joins TRBV20-1 to TRBJ1-1; 7 bases match TRBD1. J lost 1 base, V lost 2 bases, and 4 bases had no gene match. The CDR3 has 14 amino acids. Germline V gene lookup returns CDR1 DFQATT and CDR2 SNEGSKA (reference sequence). CDR3 protein: CSARPGDRNTEAFF. In DNA, the CDR3 is TGCAGTGCTAGACCCGGGGACAGGAACACTGAAGCTTTCTTT.

The chain carries TRBV5-1 and TRBJ1-1; TRBD1 might be the D (5 bases). The CDR3 is 16 residues long. V was pared by 0 bases and J by 0 bases, with 12 bases between. Germline values: CDR1 SGHRS, CDR2 YFSETQ. The CDR3 DNA reads TGCGCCAGCAGCTTGGAGCGGGGCGTAATGAACACTGAAGCTTTCTTT. This codes for CASSLERGVMNTEAFF.

The sample holds a few counts of this clonotype. The rearrangement uses TRBV29-1 and TRBJ1-3; D is unresolved. V was clipped by 3 bases and J by 4 bases, with 7 bases between them. Germline V gene sequence: CDR1 SQVTM, CDR2 ANQGSEA. There are 12 residues in the CDR3. The CDR3 protein is CSVDVSGNTIYF. The CDR3, as DNA: TGCAGCGTTGACGTTTCAGGAAACACCATATATTTT.